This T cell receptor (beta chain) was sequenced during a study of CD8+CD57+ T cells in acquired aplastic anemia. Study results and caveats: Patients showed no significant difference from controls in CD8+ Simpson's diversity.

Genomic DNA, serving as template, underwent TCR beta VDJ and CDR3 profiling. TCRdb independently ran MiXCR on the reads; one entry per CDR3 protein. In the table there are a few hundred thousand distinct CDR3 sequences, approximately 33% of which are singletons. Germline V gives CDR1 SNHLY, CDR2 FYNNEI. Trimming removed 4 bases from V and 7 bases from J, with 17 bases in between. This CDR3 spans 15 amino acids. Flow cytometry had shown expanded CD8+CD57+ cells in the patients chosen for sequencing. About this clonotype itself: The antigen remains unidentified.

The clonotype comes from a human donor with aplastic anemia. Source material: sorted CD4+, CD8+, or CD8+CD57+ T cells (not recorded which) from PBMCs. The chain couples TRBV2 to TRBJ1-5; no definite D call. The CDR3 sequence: CASSGGSDNRQPQHF. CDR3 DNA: TGTGCCAGCAGTGGAGGGTCAGACAATAGGCAGCCCCAGCATTTT.